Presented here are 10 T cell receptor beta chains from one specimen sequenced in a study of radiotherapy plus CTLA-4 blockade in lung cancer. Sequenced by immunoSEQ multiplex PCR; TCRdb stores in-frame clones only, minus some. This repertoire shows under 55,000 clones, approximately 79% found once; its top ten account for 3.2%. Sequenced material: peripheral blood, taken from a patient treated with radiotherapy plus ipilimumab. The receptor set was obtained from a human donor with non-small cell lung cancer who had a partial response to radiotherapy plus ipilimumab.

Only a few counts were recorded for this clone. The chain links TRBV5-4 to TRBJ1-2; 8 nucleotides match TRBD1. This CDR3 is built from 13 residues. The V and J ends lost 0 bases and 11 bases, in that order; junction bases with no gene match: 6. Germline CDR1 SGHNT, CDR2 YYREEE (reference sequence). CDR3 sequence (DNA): TGTGCCAGCAGCTTGGTATGGACAGGGAGATACACCTTC. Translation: CASSLVWTGRYTF.

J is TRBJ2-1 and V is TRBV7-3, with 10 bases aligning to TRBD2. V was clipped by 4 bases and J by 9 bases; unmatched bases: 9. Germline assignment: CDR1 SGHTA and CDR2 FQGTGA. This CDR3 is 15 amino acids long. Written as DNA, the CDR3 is TGTGCCAGCAGCTCTCAGCGGGGGGGCCTAAGTGAGCAGTTCTTC. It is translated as CASSSQRGGLSEQFF.

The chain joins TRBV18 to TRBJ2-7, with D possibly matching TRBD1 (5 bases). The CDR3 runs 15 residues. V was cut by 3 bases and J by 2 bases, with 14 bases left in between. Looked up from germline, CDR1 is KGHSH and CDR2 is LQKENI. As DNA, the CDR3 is TGTGCCAGCTCACCCGGCAGGGTAGCCCCCTACGAGCAGTACTTC. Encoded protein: CASSPGRVAPYEQYF.

Here the CDR3 DNA reads TGTGCCAGCAGCGTACAGGGGCTCGCAGATACGCAGTATTTT. This gives the protein CASSVQGLADTQYF. The chain combines TRBV9 with TRBJ2-3, with D tentatively TRBD1 (6 bases). Germline CDR1 is SGDLS and CDR2 is YYNGEE. V lost 1 base and J lost 4, with 10 bases in between. The CDR3 is 14 amino acids.

DNA of the CDR3: TGTGCCAGCAGCCCAGGATTCGGGAACCAAGAGACCCAGTACTTC. Its translation: CASSPGFGNQETQYF. The V and J genes are TRBV7-7 and TRBJ2-5, with D possibly TRBD2 on 5 matching bases. CDR3 length: 15 residues. V lost 5 bases to trimming and J lost 0 bases, with 13 bases between them. Germline loops: CDR1 SSHAT, CDR2 FNYEAQ (reference sequence).

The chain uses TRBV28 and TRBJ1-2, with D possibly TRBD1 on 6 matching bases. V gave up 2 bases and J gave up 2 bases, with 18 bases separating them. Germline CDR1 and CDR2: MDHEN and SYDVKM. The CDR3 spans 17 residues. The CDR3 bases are TGTGCCAGCAGTTTAAGTAGGTTTGGACAGTTAAACTATGGCTACACCTTC. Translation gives CASSLSRFGQLNYGYTF.

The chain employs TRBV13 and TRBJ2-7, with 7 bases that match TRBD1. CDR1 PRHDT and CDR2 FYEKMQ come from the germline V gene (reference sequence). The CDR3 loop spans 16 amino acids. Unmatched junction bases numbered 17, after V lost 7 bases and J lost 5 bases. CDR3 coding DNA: TGTGCCAGCAACGAATCTAGGGTAGGGGGCCAAAACGAGCAGTACTTC. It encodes CASNESRVGGQNEQYF.

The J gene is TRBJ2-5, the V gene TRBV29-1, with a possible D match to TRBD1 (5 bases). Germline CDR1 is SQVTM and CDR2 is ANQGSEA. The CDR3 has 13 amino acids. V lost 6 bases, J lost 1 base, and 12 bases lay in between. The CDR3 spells CSVTDRFQETQYF. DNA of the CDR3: TGCAGCGTCACTGACAGATTCCAAGAGACCCAGTACTTC.

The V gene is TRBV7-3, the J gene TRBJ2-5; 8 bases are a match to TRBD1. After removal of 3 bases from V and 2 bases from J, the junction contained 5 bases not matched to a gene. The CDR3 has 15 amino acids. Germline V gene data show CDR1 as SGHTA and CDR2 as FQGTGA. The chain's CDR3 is CASSLGQVTQETQYF. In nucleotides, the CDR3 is TGTGCCAGCAGCTTGGGACAGGTGACACAAGAGACCCAGTACTTC.

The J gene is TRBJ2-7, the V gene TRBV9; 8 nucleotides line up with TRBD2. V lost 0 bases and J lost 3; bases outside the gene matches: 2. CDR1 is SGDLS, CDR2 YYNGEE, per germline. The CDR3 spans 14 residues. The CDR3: CASSVVGTSYEQYF. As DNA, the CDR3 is TGTGCCAGCAGCGTAGTCGGGACTAGCTACGAGCAGTACTTC.